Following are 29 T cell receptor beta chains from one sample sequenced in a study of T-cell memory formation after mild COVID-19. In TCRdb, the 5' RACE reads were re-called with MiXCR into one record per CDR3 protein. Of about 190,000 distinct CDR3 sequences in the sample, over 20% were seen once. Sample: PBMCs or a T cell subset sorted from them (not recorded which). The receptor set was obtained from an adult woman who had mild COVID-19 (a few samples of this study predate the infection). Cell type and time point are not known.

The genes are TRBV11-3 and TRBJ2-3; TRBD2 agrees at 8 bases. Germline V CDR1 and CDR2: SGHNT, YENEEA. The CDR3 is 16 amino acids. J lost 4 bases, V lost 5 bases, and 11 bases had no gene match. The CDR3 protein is CASSTDRAGVADTQYF. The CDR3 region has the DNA TGTGCCAGCAGCACCGACCGAGCGGGAGTCGCAGATACGCAGTATTTT.

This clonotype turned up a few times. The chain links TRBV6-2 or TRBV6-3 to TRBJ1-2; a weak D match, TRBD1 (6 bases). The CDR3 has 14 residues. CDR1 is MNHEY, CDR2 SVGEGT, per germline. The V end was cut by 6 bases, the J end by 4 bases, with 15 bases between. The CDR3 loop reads CASSLDSLSYGYTF. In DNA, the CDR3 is TGTGCCAGCAGCTTGGACAGCCTCAGCTATGGCTACACCTTC.

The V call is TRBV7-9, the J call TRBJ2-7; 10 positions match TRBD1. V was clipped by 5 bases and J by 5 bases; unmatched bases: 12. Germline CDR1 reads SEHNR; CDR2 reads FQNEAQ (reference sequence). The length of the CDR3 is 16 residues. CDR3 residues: CASSDFTDRGRDEQYF. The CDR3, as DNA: TGTGCCAGCAGCGATTTTACTGACAGGGGGCGAGACGAGCAGTACTTC.

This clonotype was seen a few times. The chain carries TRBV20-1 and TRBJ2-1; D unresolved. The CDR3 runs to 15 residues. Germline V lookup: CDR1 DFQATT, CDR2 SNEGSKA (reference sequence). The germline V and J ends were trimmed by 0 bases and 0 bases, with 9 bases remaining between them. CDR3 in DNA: TGCAGTGCTAGAGATCGCCTACACTCCTACAATGAGCAGTTCTTC. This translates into CSARDRLHSYNEQFF.

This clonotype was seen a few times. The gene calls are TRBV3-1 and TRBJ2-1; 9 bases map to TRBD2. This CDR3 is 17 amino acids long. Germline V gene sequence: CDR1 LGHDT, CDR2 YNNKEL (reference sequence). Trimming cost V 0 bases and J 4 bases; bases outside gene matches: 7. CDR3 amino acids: CASSQDPLAGRYNEQFF. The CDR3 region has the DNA TGTGCCAGCAGCCAAGATCCTCTAGCGGGGAGATACAATGAGCAGTTCTTC.

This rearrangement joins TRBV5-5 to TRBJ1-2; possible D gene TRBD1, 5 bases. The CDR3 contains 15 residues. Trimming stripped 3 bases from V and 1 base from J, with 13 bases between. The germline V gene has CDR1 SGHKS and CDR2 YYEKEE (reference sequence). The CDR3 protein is CASSWEVTDNYGYTF. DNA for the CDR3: TGTGCCAGCAGCTGGGAGGTGACAGATAACTATGGCTACACCTTC. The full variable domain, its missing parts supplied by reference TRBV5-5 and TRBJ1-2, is DAGVTQSPTHLIKTRGQQVTLRCSPISGHKSVSWYQQVLGQGPQFIFQYYEKEERGRGNFPDRFSARQFPNYSSELNVNALLLGDSALYLCASSWEVTDNYGYTFGSGTRLTVV.

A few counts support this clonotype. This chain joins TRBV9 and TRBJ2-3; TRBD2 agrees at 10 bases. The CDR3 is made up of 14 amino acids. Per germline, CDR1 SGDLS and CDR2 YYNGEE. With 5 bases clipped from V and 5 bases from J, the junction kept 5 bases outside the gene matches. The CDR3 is CASSPASGGDTQYF. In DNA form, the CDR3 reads TGTGCCAGCAGTCCCGCTAGCGGGGGAGATACGCAGTATTTT.

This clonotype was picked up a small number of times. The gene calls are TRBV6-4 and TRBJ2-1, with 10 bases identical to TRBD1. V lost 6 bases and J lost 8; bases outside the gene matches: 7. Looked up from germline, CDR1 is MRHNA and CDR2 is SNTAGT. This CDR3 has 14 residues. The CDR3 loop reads CASSTGQGIDEQFF. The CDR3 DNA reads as TGTGCCAGCAGCACGGGACAGGGGATCGATGAGCAGTTCTTC.

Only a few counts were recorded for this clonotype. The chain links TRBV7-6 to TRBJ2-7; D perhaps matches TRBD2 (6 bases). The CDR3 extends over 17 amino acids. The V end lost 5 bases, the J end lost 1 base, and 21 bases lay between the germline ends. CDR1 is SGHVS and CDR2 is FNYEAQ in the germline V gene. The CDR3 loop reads CASSRPFRDSESYEQYF. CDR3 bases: TGTGCCAGCAGCCGACCGTTTCGGGACTCCGAATCCTACGAGCAGTACTTC.

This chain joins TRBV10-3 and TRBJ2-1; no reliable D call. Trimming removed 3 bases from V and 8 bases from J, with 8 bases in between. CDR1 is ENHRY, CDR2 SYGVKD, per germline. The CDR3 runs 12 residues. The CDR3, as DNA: TGTGCCATCAGTGACCCCCCCGATGAGCAGTTCTTC. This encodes CAISDPPDEQFF.

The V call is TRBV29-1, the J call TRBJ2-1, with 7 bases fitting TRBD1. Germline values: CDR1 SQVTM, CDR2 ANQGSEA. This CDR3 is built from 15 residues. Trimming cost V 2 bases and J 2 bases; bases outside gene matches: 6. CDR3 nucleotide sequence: TGCAGCGTTGAAATGGCAGGGGGTACCTACAATGAGCAGTTCTTC. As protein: CSVEMAGGTYNEQFF.

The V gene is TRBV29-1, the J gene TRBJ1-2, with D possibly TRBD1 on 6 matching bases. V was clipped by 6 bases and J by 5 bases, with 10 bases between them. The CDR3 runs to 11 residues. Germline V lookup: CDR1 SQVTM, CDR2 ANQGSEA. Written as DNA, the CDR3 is TGCAGCGTCCCCCAGGGGTATGGCTACACCTTC. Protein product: CSVPQGYGYTF. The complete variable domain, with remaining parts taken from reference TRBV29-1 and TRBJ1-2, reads SAVISQKPSRDICQRGTSLTIQCQVDSQVTMMFWYRQQPGQSLTLIATANQGSEATYESGFVIDKFPISRPNLTFSTLTVSNMSPEDSSIYLCSVPQGYGYTFGSGTRLTVV.

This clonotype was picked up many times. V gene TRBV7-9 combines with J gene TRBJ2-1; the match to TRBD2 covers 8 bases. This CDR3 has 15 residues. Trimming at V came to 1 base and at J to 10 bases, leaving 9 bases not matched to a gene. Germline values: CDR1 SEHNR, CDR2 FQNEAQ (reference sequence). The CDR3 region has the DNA TGTGCCAGCAGCTTAGTTCGGGAGGGCCTCGTCGAGCAGTTCTTC. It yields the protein CASSLVREGLVEQFF.

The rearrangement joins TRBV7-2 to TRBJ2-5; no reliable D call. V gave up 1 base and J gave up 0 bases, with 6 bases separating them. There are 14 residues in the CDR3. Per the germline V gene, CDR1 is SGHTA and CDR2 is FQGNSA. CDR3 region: CASSLDGNQETQYF. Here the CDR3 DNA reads TGTGCCAGCAGCTTAGATGGAAACCAAGAGACCCAGTACTTC. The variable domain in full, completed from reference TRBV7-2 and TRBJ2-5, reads GAGVSQSPSNKVTEKGKDVELRCDPISGHTALYWYRQSLGQGLEFLIYFQGNSAPDKSGLPSDRFSAERTGGSVSTLTIQRTQQEDSAVYLCASSLDGNQETQYFGPGTRLLVL.

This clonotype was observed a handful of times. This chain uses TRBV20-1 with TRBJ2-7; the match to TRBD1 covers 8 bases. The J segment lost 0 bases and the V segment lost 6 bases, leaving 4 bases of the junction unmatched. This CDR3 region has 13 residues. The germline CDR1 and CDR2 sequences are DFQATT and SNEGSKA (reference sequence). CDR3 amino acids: CSARTGNSYEQYF. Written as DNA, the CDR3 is TGCAGTGCCAGGACAGGGAACTCCTACGAGCAGTACTTC.

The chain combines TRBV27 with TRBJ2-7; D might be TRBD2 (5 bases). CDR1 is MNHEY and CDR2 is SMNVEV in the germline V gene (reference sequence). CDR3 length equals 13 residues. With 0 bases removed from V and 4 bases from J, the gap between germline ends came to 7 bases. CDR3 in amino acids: CASSLSSVYEQYF. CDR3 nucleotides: TGTGCCAGCAGTTTATCTAGCGTATACGAGCAGTACTTC.

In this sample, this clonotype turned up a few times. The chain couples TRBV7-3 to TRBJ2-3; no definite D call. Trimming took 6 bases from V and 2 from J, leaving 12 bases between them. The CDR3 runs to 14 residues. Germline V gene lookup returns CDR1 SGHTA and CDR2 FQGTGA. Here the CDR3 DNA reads TGTGCCAGCAGTCTCTCAGCCCCCACAGATACGCAGTATTTT. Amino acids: CASSLSAPTDTQYF.

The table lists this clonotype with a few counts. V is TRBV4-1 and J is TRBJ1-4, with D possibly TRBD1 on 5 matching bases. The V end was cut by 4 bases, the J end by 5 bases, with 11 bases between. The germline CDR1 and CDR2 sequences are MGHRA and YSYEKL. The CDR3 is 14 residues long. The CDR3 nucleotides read TGCGCCAGCAGCCTACCGGGGGAGAATGAAAAACTGTTTTTT. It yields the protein CASSLPGENEKLFF.

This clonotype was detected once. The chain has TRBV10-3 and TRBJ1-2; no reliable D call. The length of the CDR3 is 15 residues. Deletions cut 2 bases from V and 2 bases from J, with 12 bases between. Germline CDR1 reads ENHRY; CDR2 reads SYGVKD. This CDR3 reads CAISETQHPNYGYTF. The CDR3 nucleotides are TGTGCCATCAGTGAGACCCAGCACCCGAACTATGGCTACACCTTC.

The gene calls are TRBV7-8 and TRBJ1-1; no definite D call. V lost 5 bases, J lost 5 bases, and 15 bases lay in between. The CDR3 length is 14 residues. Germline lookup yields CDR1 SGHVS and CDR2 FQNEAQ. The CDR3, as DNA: TGTGCCAGCAGCCCTTGGAGCAGCTTTACTGAAGCTTTCTTT. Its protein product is CASSPWSSFTEAFF.

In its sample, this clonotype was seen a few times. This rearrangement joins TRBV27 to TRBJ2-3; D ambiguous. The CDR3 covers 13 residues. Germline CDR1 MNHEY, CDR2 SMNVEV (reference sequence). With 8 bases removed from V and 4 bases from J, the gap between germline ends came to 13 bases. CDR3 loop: CASVGPGPDTQYF. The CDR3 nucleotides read TGTGCCAGCGTCGGGCCCGGTCCAGATACGCAGTATTTT.

CDR3 amino acids: CASSFSVQAVNTEAFF. As DNA, the CDR3 is TGCGCCAGCAGCTTTTCCGTTCAGGCTGTGAACACTGAAGCTTTCTTT. The rearrangement joins TRBV5-1 to TRBJ1-1; no reliable D call. The germline V and J ends were trimmed by 2 bases and 0 bases, with 14 bases remaining between them. The CDR3 consists of 16 residues. The V gene's germline CDR1 is SGHRS and CDR2 YFSETQ.

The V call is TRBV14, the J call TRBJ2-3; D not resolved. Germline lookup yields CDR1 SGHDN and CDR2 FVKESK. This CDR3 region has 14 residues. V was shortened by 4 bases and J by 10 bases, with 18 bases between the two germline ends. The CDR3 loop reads CASSPWAGVVSQYF. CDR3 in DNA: TGTGCCAGCAGCCCCTGGGCCGGTGTAGTCTCGCAGTATTTT.

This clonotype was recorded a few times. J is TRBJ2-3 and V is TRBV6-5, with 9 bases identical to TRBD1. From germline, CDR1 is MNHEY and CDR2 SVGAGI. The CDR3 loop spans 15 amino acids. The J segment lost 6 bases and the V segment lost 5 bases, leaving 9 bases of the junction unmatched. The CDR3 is CASSKQGAWGDTQYF. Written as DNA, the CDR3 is TGTGCCAGCAGTAAACAGGGGGCGTGGGGTGATACGCAGTATTTT.

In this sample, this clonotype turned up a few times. CDR3 nucleotides: TGCGCCAGCAGCTTATACGGGACAGGGTTTCTTGAAGCTTTCTTT. Amino acids: CASSLYGTGFLEAFF. The chain carries TRBV5-1 and TRBJ1-1, with 9 bases fitting TRBD1. Trimming cost V 2 bases and J 7 bases; bases outside gene matches: 9. The germline V gene has CDR1 SGHRS and CDR2 YFSETQ. The CDR3 totals 15 residues.

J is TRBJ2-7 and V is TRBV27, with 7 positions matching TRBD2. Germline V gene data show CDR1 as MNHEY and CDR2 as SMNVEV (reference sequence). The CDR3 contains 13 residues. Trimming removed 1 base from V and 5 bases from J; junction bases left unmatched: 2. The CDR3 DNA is TGTGCCAGCAGTTTATATGGACTAGACGAGCAGTACTTC. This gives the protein CASSLYGLDEQYF.

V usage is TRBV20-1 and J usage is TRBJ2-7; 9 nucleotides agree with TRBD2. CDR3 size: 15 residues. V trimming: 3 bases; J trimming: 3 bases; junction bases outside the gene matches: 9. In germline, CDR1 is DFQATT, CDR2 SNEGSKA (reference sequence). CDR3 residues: CSARGTSGRFYEQYF. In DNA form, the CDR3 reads TGCAGTGCTAGGGGGACCAGCGGGAGGTTCTACGAGCAGTACTTC.

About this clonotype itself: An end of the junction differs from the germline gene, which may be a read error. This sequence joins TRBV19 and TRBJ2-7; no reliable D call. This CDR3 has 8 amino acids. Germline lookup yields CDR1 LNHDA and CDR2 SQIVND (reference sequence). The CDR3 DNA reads TGCTCCCCTTACGAGCAGTACTTC. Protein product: CSPYEQYF.

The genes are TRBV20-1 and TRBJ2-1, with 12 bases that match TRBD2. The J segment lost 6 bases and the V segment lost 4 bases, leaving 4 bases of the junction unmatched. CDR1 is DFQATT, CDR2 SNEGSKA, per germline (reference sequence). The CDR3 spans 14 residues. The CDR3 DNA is TGCAGTGCTACACTAGCGGGAGGTTCCAATGAGCAGTTCTTC. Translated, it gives CSATLAGGSNEQFF.